The 17 T cell receptor beta chains presented below share a single source sample, sequenced in a study of pediatric ulcerative colitis. Clones were sequenced by immunoSEQ multiplex PCR, and TCRdb holds only the in-frame ones, with some missing. The table includes roughly 54,000 clones, around 86% detected once. The sequencing input was blood. All receptors derive from a boy aged 10-17 years who was a control in a study of pediatric ulcerative colitis.

V and J are TRBV28 and TRBJ2-7, with D perhaps matching TRBD1 or TRBD2 (5 bases each). Germline V lookup: CDR1 MDHEN, CDR2 SYDVKM. Trimming pared 11 bases from V and 1 base from J, leaving 18 bases between. The CDR3 spans 14 residues. The CDR3 spells CACESGQGSYEQYF. DNA of the CDR3: TGTGCCTGCGAGAGCGGACAAGGGTCCTACGAGCAGTACTTC.

The chain employs TRBV4-1 and TRBJ1-1; D unclear. V was shortened by 1 base and J by 4 bases, with 13 bases between the two germline ends. The CDR3 length is 15 residues. Germline V gene data show CDR1 as MGHRA and CDR2 as YSYEKL. The CDR3 nucleotides are TGCGCCAGCAGCCAAGGTACACTCGCCGGCACTGAAGCTTTCTTT. It codes for CASSQGTLAGTEAFF.

The chain uses TRBV6-1 and TRBJ2-5, with TRBD2 matching over 9 bases. Germline V gives CDR1 MNHNS, CDR2 SASEGT. The CDR3 has 15 amino acids. Trimming at V came to 2 bases and at J to 5 bases, leaving 6 bases not matched to a gene. The CDR3 here is CASSEIGGGAETQYF. The CDR3 coding sequence is TGTGCCAGCAGTGAAATTGGCGGGGGGGCGGAGACCCAGTACTTC.

This clone was seen just once. The rearrangement links TRBV6-1 to TRBJ1-4; weak D call: TRBD1 (5 bases). V was shortened by 1 base and J by 6 bases, with 9 bases between the two germline ends. The germline V gene encodes CDR1 MNHNS and CDR2 SASEGT. This CDR3 region has 14 residues. CDR3 coding DNA: TGTGCCAGCAGTGAAGGCGGGGGAGATGAAAAACTGTTTTTT. Translation gives CASSEGGGDEKLFF.

J is TRBJ2-2 and V is TRBV6-1; a possible D gene is TRBD2 (6 bases). The V end lost 7 bases, the J end lost 2 bases, and 11 bases lay between the germline ends. The CDR3 consists of 14 residues. From germline, CDR1 is MNHNS and CDR2 SASEGT. The CDR3 here is CASTGGSNTGELFF. CDR3 bases: TGTGCCAGCACCGGGGGATCTAACACCGGGGAGCTGTTTTTT.

The table lists this clone with a count of one. The J gene is TRBJ1-4, the V gene TRBV19, with 7 bases matching TRBD1. V was pared by 2 bases and J by 0 bases, with 6 bases of the junction left unmatched. The CDR3 runs to 17 residues. Germline CDR1 reads LNHDA; CDR2 reads SQIVND (reference sequence). This CDR3 is CASSIRGTEATNEKLFF. The CDR3 DNA is TGTGCCAGTAGTATAAGGGGGACAGAGGCAACTAATGAAAAACTGTTTTTT.

The V call is TRBV10-3, the J call TRBJ1-2; D is possibly TRBD1 (5 bases). This CDR3 is 13 amino acids long. Trimming took off 3 bases at V and 7 bases at J, with 12 bases between the two ends. CDR1 and CDR2 from the germline V gene are ENHRY and SYGVKD. CDR3 DNA: TGTGCCATCAGTGATGAGGGGTCGTCTGGCTACACCTTC. Translation: CAISDEGSSGYTF.

The gene calls are TRBV27 and TRBJ2-1; possibly TRBD2 for D (6 bases). Trimming cost V 7 bases and J 9 bases, with 22 bases left between them. CDR1 and CDR2 from the germline V gene are MNHEY and SMNVEV (reference sequence). The CDR3 consists of 15 residues. The CDR3 sequence: CASTHQEGLLGEQFF. The CDR3 nucleotides read TGTGCCAGCACCCACCAGGAGGGGCTTTTGGGTGAGCAGTTCTTC.

The chain recombines TRBV4-1 with TRBJ1-2; no clear D. The CDR3 loop spans 15 amino acids. Trimming took off 0 bases at V and 7 bases at J, with 15 bases between the two ends. Germline CDR1 is MGHRA and CDR2 is YSYEKL. DNA for the CDR3: TGCGCCAGCAGCCAAGATCCCCGTTCTAAGCCTGGCTACACCTTC. Its protein is CASSQDPRSKPGYTF.

The genes are TRBV15 and TRBJ1-4; D is uncertain. V was pared by 0 bases and J by 4 bases, with 6 bases between. The CDR3 has 14 amino acids. Per the germline V gene, CDR1 is LNHNV and CDR2 is YYDKDF (reference sequence). CDR3 in amino acids: CATSRDLNNEKLFF. CDR3 bases: TGTGCCACCAGCAGAGACCTCAATAATGAAAAACTGTTTTTT.

DNA for the CDR3: TGCGCCAGCAGCCGCACGTCGGGCGAGACCCAGTACTTC. It codes for CASSRTSGETQYF. This chain joins TRBV5-1 and TRBJ2-5; no clear D gene. The CDR3 totals 13 residues. From germline, CDR1 is SGHRS and CDR2 YFSETQ. The V end was cut by 4 bases, the J end by 5 bases, with 12 bases between. The full variable domain, its missing parts supplied by reference TRBV5-1 and TRBJ2-5, is KAGVTQTPRYLIKTRGQQVTLSCSPISGHRSVSWYQQTPGQGLQFLFEYFSETQRNKGNFPGRFSGRQFSNSRSEMNVSTLELGDSALYLCASSRTSGETQYFGPGTRLLVL.

The J gene is TRBJ2-1, the V gene TRBV6-5, with TRBD2 identical over 13 bases. J gave up 6 bases and V 8 bases, and 1 base lay outside the gene matches. The CDR3 has 13 residues. The germline CDR1 and CDR2 sequences are MNHEY and SVGAGI. DNA of the CDR3: TGTGCCAGCCGACTAGCGGGGGGCAATGAGCAGTTCTTC. It is translated as CASRLAGGNEQFF.

The chain recombines TRBV5-8 with TRBJ2-7; TRBD2 aligns across 8 bases. The CDR3 covers 15 residues. In germline, CDR1 is SGHTS, CDR2 YDEGEE. V shed 2 bases, J shed 5 bases, and the junction held 9 bases outside the gene matches. As DNA, the CDR3 is TGTGCCAGCAGCTTTTACCGGGAGGGCCGGGACGAGCAGTACTTC. Translated: CASSFYREGRDEQYF.

In its sample, this clone was seen a few times. The chain couples TRBV7-6 to TRBJ1-1; 8 bases line up with TRBD1. Trimming cost V 4 bases and J 1 base; bases outside gene matches: 5. The germline V gene has CDR1 SGHVS and CDR2 FNYEAQ. This CDR3 is built from 15 residues. This CDR3 is CASSSGQGRNTEAFF. The CDR3 DNA reads TGTGCCAGCAGCTCTGGACAGGGAAGGAACACTGAAGCTTTCTTT.

The J gene is TRBJ2-5, the V gene TRBV28, with unresolved D. This CDR3 has 11 amino acids. Trimming cost V 5 bases and J 3 bases, with 4 bases left between them. Per the germline V gene, CDR1 is MDHEN and CDR2 is SYDVKM. The DNA of the CDR3 is TGTGCCAGCAGTACCGAAGAGACCCAGTACTTC. This gives the protein CASSTEETQYF.

CDR3 loop: CASSEGQEVAEAFF. The DNA of the CDR3 is TGCGCCAGCAGTGAAGGGCAGGAGGTCGCTGAAGCTTTCTTT. The genes are TRBV10-1 and TRBJ1-1; D unresolved. Germline V lookup: CDR1 WNHNN, CDR2 SYGVQD (reference sequence). This CDR3 is 14 amino acids long. V shed 3 bases and J shed 6 bases, with 14 bases lying between them.

The rearrangement uses TRBV6-6 and TRBJ2-2; D is undetermined. The CDR3 consists of 16 residues. Germline loops: CDR1 MNHNY, CDR2 SVGAGI (reference sequence). The V and J ends lost 0 bases and 1 base respectively, with 9 bases between them. The DNA for the CDR3 is TGTGCCAGCAGTTACTCGCCCCCTTTGAACACCGGGGAGCTGTTTTTT. This translates into CASSYSPPLNTGELFF.